The clone carrying this T cell receptor (beta chain) was seen many times. CDR1 and CDR2 (germline): KGHSH, LQKENI. V was clipped by 0 bases and J by 2 bases, with 4 bases between them. CDR3 length equals 14 residues. TCRdb re-called the PCR reads with MiXCR, one entry per CDR3 protein. The table lists 12,000 or so distinct CDR3 sequences, around 12% of them singletons. This sample is part of a study of CXCR3 chemokines and chemotherapy response in bladder cancer. This TCR came from a human donor with bladder cancer that did not respond to neoadjuvant chemotherapy. Collection of the sample occurred from a patient whose treatment included neoadjuvant chemotherapy. The chain is built from TRBV18 and TRBJ1-4, with D unresolved. CDR3 DNA sequence: TGTGCCAGCTCACCACCAGGGACTAATGAAAAACTGTTTTTT. Translated, it gives CASSPPGTNEKLFF.